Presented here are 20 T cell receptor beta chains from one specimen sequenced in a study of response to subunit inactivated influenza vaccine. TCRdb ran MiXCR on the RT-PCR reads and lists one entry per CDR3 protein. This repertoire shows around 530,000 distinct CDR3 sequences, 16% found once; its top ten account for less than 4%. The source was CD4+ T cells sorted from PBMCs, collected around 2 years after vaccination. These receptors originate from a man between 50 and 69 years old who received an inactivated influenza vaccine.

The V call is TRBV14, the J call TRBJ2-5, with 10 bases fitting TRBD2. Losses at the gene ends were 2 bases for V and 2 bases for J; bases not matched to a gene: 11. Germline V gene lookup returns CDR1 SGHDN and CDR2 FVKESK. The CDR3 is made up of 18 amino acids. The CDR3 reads CASSQRKVGLASQETQYF. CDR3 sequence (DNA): TGTGCCAGCAGCCAACGAAAAGTGGGACTAGCGAGTCAAGAGACCCAGTACTTC.

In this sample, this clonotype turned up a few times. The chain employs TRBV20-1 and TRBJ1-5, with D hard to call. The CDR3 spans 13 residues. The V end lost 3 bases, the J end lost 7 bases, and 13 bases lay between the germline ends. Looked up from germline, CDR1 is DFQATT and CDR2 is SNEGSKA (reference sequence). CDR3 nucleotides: TGCAGTGCTAGGGGAGTAACTCGACAGCCCCAGCATTTT. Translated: CSARGVTRQPQHF.

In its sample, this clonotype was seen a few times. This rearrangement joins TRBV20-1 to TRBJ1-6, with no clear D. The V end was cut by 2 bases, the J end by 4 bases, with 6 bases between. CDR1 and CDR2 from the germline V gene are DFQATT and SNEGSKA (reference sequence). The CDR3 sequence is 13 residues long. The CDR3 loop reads CSARLTYNSPLHF. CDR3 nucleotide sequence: TGCAGTGCTAGACTGACTTATAATTCACCCCTCCACTTT.

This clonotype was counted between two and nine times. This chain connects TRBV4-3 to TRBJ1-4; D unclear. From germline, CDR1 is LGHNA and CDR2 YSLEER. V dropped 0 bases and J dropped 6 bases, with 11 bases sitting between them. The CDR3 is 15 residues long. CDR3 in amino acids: CASSQERRGYEKLFF. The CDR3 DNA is TGCGCCAGCAGCCAAGAGAGGCGAGGCTATGAAAAACTGTTTTTT.

The CDR3 is CASSRGSWYEQFF. The DNA of the CDR3 is TGCGCCAGCAGCCGGGGGTCCTGGTATGAGCAGTTCTTC. This chain uses TRBV5-1 with TRBJ2-1; D may be TRBD2 (6 bases). Germline-derived CDR1 and CDR2 are SGHRS and YFSETQ. Trimming pared 4 bases from V and 8 bases from J, leaving 13 bases between. The CDR3 length is 13 residues.

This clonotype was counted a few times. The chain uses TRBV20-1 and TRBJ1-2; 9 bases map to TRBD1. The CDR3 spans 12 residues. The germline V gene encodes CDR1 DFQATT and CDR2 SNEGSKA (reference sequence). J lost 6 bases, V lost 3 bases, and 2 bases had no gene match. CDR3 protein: CSARRDRDGYTF. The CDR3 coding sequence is TGCAGTGCTAGGCGGGACAGGGATGGCTACACCTTC.

CDR3: CSVAGGTKDTQYF. The CDR3 region has the DNA TGCAGTGTTGCGGGGGGGACTAAAGATACGCAGTATTTT. The rearrangement links TRBV20-1 to TRBJ2-3; 9 nucleotides agree with TRBD2. The germline V gene encodes CDR1 DFQATT and CDR2 SNEGSKA (reference sequence). Trimming took 7 bases from V and 5 from J; bases not matched to a gene: 7. The CDR3 consists of 13 residues.

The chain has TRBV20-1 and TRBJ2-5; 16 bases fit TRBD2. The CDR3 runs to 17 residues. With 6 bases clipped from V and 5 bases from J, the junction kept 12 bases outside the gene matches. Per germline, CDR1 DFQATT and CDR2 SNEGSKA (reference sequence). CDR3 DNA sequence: TGCAGTGCGAACTCCGGGACTAGCGGGAGGGCCGCTGAGACCCAGTACTTC. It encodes CSANSGTSGRAAETQYF.

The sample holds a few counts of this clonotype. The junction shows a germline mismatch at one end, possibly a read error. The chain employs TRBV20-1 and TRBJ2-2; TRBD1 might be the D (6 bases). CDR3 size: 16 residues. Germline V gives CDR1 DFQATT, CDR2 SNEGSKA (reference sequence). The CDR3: CSVRDSRGIVTGELFF. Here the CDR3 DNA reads TGCAGTGTTAGAGATAGCAGGGGAATCGTCACCGGGGAGCTGTTTTTT.

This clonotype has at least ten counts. The CDR3 bases are TGCAGCGTTGTCAGGGGGAACACTGAAGCTTTCTTT. Its protein is CSVVRGNTEAFF. The chain employs TRBV29-1 and TRBJ1-1, with TRBD1 as a possible D gene (6 bases). V was shortened by 4 bases and J by 1 base, with 7 bases between the two germline ends. CDR1 and CDR2 (germline): SQVTM, ANQGSEA. The CDR3 has 12 amino acids.

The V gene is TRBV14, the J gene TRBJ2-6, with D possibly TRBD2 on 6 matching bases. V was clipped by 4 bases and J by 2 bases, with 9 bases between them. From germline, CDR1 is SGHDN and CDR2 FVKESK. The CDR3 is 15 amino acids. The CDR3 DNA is TGTGCCAGCAGCCCCTCGGGGGCTGGGGCCAACGTCCTGACTTTC. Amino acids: CASSPSGAGANVLTF.

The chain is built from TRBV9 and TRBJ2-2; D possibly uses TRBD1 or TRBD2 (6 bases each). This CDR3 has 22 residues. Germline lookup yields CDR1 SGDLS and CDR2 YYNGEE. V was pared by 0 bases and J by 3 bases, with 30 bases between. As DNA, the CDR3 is TGTGCCAGCAGCGTAGCCCTAGGTTCGGCGGGACATCGTGCACTACACACCGGGGAGCTGTTTTTT. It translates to CASSVALGSAGHRALHTGELFF.

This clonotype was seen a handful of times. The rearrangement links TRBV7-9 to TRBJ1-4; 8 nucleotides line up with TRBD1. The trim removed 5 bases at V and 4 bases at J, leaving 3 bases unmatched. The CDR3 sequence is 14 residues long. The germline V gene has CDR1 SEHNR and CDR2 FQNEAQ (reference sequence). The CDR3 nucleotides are TGTGCCAGCAGCCAAACAGGGGGTAATGAAAAACTGTTTTTT. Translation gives CASSQTGGNEKLFF.

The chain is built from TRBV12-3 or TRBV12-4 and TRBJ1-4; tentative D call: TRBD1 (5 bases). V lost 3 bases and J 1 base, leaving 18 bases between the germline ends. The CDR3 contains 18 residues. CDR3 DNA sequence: TGTGCCAGCAGTTTCAACAGGCCGCGGGTAAAAACTAATGAAAAACTGTTTTTT. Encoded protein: CASSFNRPRVKTNEKLFF.

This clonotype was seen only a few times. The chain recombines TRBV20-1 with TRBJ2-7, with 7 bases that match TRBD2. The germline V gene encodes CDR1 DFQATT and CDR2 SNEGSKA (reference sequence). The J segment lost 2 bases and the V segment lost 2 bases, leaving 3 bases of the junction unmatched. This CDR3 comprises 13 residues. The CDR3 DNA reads TGCAGTGCTAGACTAGCGGAGACCTACGAGCAGTACTTC. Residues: CSARLAETYEQYF.

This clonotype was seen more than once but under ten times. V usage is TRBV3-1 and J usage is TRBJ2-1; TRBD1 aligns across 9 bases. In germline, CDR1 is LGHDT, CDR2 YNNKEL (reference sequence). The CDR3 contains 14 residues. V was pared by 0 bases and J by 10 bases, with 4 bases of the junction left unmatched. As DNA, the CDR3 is TGTGCCAGCAGCCAAGATTTGACAGGGGGGGAGCAGTTCTTC. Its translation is CASSQDLTGGEQFF.

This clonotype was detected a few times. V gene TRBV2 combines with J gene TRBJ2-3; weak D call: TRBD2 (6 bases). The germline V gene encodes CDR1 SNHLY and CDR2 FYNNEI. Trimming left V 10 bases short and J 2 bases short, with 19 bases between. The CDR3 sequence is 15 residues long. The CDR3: CATKKGTRDTDTQYF. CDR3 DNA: TGTGCCACCAAGAAGGGGACTCGGGACACAGATACGCAGTATTTT.

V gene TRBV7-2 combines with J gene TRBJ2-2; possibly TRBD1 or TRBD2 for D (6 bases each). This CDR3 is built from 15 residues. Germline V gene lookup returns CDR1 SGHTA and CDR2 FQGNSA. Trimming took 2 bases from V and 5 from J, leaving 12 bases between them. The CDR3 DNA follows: TGTGCCAGCAGCTTATCTCGGGGGCGGACCGGGGAGCTGTTTTTT. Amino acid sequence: CASSLSRGRTGELFF.

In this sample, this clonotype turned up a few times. CDR3 loop: CASSPKLMQFF. CDR3 sequence (DNA): TGTGCCAGCAGTCCCAAACTTATGCAGTTCTTC. The chain couples TRBV2 to TRBJ2-1; D is unclear. In germline, CDR1 is SNHLY, CDR2 FYNNEI. Between the trimmed V and J ends, which lost 5 bases and 12 bases, there was a span of 11 bases. The CDR3 runs 11 residues.

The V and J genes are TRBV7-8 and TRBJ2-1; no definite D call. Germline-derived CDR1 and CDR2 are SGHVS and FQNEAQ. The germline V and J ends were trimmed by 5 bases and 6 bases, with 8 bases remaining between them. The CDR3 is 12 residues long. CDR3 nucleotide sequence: TGTGCCAGCAGCCGGGCGGTCAATGAGCAGTTCTTC. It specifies CASSRAVNEQFF.